These T cell receptor beta chains were read from a single sample in a study of shared clonotypes between healthy human individuals. Measured with immunoSEQ multiplex PCR; TCRdb has only the in-frame clones, and not every one. The top ten clones hold more than 0.5% of a sample with about 1.1 million clones, 70% to 80% of them seen once. Sequences were obtained from memory CD4+ T cells from PBMCs. The receptors derive from a man between 18 and 35 years old in good health. Some clones in this sample may be carry-over from other donors' samples. CDR3s include the opening cysteine and the closing phenylalanine or tryptophan. The order of the fields is clone size, V gene, D gene, J gene, CDR3 protein, CDR3 DNA. A D gene is named only where the DNA matches it firmly. Clone size is stated in some rows and not others, as once, few, many or a class when expanded.

NA	TRBV5-4	TRBD1	TRBJ2-7	CASSPGQPDSYEQYF	TGTGCCAGCAGCCCGGGACAGCCAGACTCCTACGAGCAGTACTTC
NA	TRBV5-1	NA	TRBJ2-5	CASRIGRVGETQYF	TGCGCCAGCAGAATCGGCAGGGTTGGCGAGACCCAGTACTTC
NA	TRBV7-9	NA	TRBJ1-1	CASSSFYTEAFF	TGTGCCAGCAGCTCTTTCTACACTGAAGCTTTCTTT
NA	TRBV29-1	NA	TRBJ1-2	CSVYSGDGYTF	TGCAGCGTTTACTCCGGGGATGGCTACACCTTC
once	TRBV13	NA	TRBJ2-7	CASSLRMGRGTYEQYF	TGTGCCAGCAGCCTCCGAATGGGGAGAGGTACCTACGAGCAGTACTTC
NA	TRBV11-2	NA	TRBJ2-1	CASSLVGSHSYNEQFF	TGTGCCAGCAGCTTAGTGGGTAGTCACTCCTACAATGAGCAGTTCTTC
NA	TRBV10-3	NA	TRBJ1-2	CAISESVANYGYTF	TGTGCCATCAGTGAGTCCGTAGCTAACTATGGCTACACCTTC
NA	TRBV7-9	NA	TRBJ1-2	CASSLAPENYGYTF	TGTGCCAGCAGCTTAGCTCCAGAAAACTATGGCTACACCTTC
NA	TRBV6-1	NA	TRBJ2-7	CASSPNPGPHEQYF	TGTGCCAGCAGTCCGAATCCAGGGCCCCACGAGCAGTACTTC
few	TRBV6-4	NA	TRBJ2-2	CASSDSGRLSGGTGELFF	TGTGCCAGCAGTGACTCAGGCAGGTTGAGTGGAGGCACCGGGGAGCTGTTTTTT
NA	TRBV2	TRBD2	TRBJ2-7	CASKIFTSGRASFDEQYF	TGTGCCAGCAAGATCTTCACTAGCGGGAGGGCCAGTTTCGACGAGCAGTACTTC
NA	TRBV5-1	NA	TRBJ2-3	CASSLMGTDTQYF	TGCGCCAGCAGCTTGATGGGCACAGATACGCAGTATTTT
NA	TRBV6-6	NA	TRBJ1-1	CASSYRGRGTEAFF	TGTGCCAGCAGTTATAGGGGGAGGGGAACTGAAGCTTTCTTT
once	TRBV18	TRBD2	TRBJ2-3	CASSPPGSGGTDTQYF	TGTGCCAGCTCCCCCCCGGGCAGCGGGGGCACAGATACGCAGTATTTT
few	TRBV10-2	TRBD1	TRBJ1-4	CASGDSPGEKLFF	TGCGCCAGCGGGGACAGTCCGGGGGAAAAACTGTTTTTT
NA	TRBV18	TRBD2	TRBJ2-1	CASSPEGLAGGSYNEQFF	TGTGCCAGCTCACCCGAAGGACTAGCGGGAGGCTCCTACAATGAGCAGTTCTTC
NA	TRBV5-1	TRBD1	TRBJ2-2	CASSSDRGDTGELFF	TGCGCCAGCAGCTCTGACAGGGGAGACACCGGGGAGCTGTTTTTT
NA	TRBV5-1	TRBD2	TRBJ2-5	CASSRGVPGSGRPETQYF	TGCGCCAGCAGCCGTGGGGTTCCAGGTAGCGGGAGACCAGAGACCCAGTACTTC
NA	TRBV7-3	TRBD1	TRBJ1-1	CASSFTGGTEAFF	TGTGCCAGCAGCTTTACAGGGGGCACTGAAGCTTTCTTT
NA	TRBV7-9	NA	TRBJ2-5	CASSLEYETQYF	TGTGCCAGCAGCTTAGAGTATGAGACCCAGTACTTC
NA	TRBV4-3	NA	TRBJ1-3	CASSQDTPSDTIYF	TGCGCCAGCAGCCAAGATACCCCATCGGACACCATATATTTT
few	TRBV11-1	NA	TRBJ2-3	CASSSHLVTQYF	TGTGCCAGCAGCTCCCACCTCGTTACGCAGTATTTT
once	TRBV18	NA	TRBJ2-7	CASSPTEDYEQYF	TGTGCCAGCTCACCGACCGAAGATTACGAGCAGTACTTC
NA	TRBV28	NA	TRBJ1-2	CASSPRRNYGYTF	TGTGCCAGCAGTCCGAGACGGAACTATGGCTACACCTTC
many	TRBV4-2	TRBD2	TRBJ2-3	CASSQASGSADTQYF	TGTGCCAGCAGCCAAGCTAGCGGGAGCGCAGATACGCAGTATTTT
NA	TRBV28	NA	TRBJ2-1	CASTPGGIENEQFF	TGTGCCAGCACCCCCGGAGGGATAGAGAATGAGCAGTTCTTC
NA	TRBV27	TRBD2	TRBJ2-2	CASSITGTRNTGELFF	TGTGCCAGCAGTATCACGGGGACTAGGAACACCGGGGAGCTGTTTTTT
many	TRBV21-1	NA	TRBJ1-4	CASSTPGEGCGNEKLFF	TGTGCCAGCAGCACACCTGGAGAGGGGTGTGGTAATGAAAAACTGTTTTTT
few	TRBV18	NA	TRBJ1-1	CASSRSSGRLTEAFF	TGTGCCAGCTCACGGTCGTCAGGGAGGCTCACTGAAGCTTTCTTT
NA	TRBV4-2	NA	TRBJ2-1	CASSQDEGNEQFF	TGTGCCAGCAGCCAAGATGAAGGGAATGAGCAGTTCTTC
NA	TRBV28	NA	TRBJ1-5	CASSSIWTRSYSNQPQHF	TGTGCCAGCAGTTCCATATGGACGAGGTCCTATAGCAATCAGCCCCAGCATTTT
NA	TRBV7-2	TRBD1	TRBJ1-2	CASSFTRWTGATF	TGTGCCAGCAGCTTTACCCGATGGACAGGGGCTACCTTC
many	TRBV5-6	NA	TRBJ1-5	CASSSTRGGASNQPQHF	TGTGCCAGCAGCTCCACCCGGGGGGGCGCAAGCAATCAGCCCCAGCATTTT
NA	TRBV4-1	NA	TRBJ1-5	CASSQGLWQPQHF	TGCGCCAGCAGCCAGGGCCTCTGGCAGCCCCAGCATTTT
once	TRBV4-2	TRBD1	TRBJ2-1	CASSQDFGITGGEQFF	TGTGCCAGCAGCCAAGATTTCGGAATTACAGGGGGAGAGCAGTTCTTC
few	TRBV11-2	TRBD1	TRBJ2-2	CASIDPGQGKTGELFF	TGTGCCAGCATCGATCCGGGACAGGGAAAAACCGGGGAGCTGTTTTTT
NA	TRBV18	NA	TRBJ1-5	CASSPGLATQPQHF	TGTGCCAGCTCACCGGGGCTCGCGACTCAGCCCCAGCATTTT
NA	TRBV28	TRBD1	TRBJ1-2	CASSSPGQGARGYTF	TGTGCCAGCAGTTCACCGGGACAGGGGGCGCGTGGCTACACCTTC
NA	TRBV7-8	NA	TRBJ1-1	CASSLGRTADTEAFF	TGTGCCAGCAGCTTAGGGAGGACGGCGGACACTGAAGCTTTCTTT
NA	TRBV7-6	TRBD1	TRBJ2-3	CASSSTGGHRADTQYF	TGTGCCAGCAGCTCCACAGGGGGCCACCGAGCAGATACGCAGTATTTT
few	TRBV5-1	NA	TRBJ2-4	CASSLVTGNIQYF	TGCGCCAGCAGCTTGGTCACGGGCAACATTCAGTACTTC
NA	TRBV10-3	TRBD1	TRBJ2-1	CAIRDRGAGHEQFF	TGTGCCATCAGGGACAGGGGAGCGGGACATGAGCAGTTCTTC
few	TRBV5-1	NA	TRBJ2-2	CASSSQGPEGELFF	TGCGCCAGCAGCTCCCAGGGACCTGAGGGGGAGCTGTTTTTT
NA	TRBV7-2	TRBD1	TRBJ1-2	CASSRTTGAYSGYTF	TGTGCCAGCAGCAGAACGACAGGGGCCTACTCTGGCTACACCTTC
NA	TRBV11-2	NA	TRBJ2-2	CASSGHINTGELFF	TGTGCCAGCAGCGGACATATTAACACCGGGGAGCTGTTTTTT
NA	TRBV23-1	TRBD1	TRBJ2-3	CASSQSVMDRGGDTQYF	TGCGCCAGCAGTCAATCTGTAATGGACAGGGGGGGAGATACGCAGTATTTT
NA	TRBV11-2	NA	TRBJ2-3	CASSLDLQATQYF	TGTGCCAGCAGCTTAGATCTCCAGGCGACGCAGTATTTT
NA	TRBV10-3	TRBD1	TRBJ2-7	CATTRGRDSSYEQYF	TGTGCCACCACTCGGGGAAGGGACAGTAGCTACGAGCAGTACTTC
NA	TRBV18	NA	TRBJ2-2	CASSPFHTGELFF	TGTGCCAGCTCCCCATTCCACACCGGGGAGCTGTTTTTT
NA	TRBV18	NA	TRBJ1-5	CASSPRGNSNQPQHF	TGTGCCAGCTCACCCCGAGGGAATAGCAATCAGCCCCAGCATTTT
NA	TRBV29-1	TRBD1	TRBJ2-5	CSVGQGVRETQYF	TGCAGCGTTGGACAGGGAGTGCGCGAGACCCAGTACTTC
many	TRBV27	TRBD1	TRBJ1-6	CASSSTGQNSPLHF	TGTGCCAGCAGTTCAACGGGACAGAATTCACCCCTCCACTTT
once	TRBV30	NA	TRBJ2-5	CAWSRALQETQYF	TGTGCCTGGTCCAGAGCACTTCAAGAGACCCAGTACTTC
NA	TRBV15	NA	TRBJ1-4	CATSRDGGANEKLFF	TGTGCCACCAGCAGAGATGGGGGGGCAAATGAAAAACTGTTTTTT
NA	TRBV28	NA	TRBJ2-3	CASSLSGADTQYF	TGTGCCAGCAGTCTTAGCGGAGCAGATACGCAGTATTTT
NA	TRBV7-2	TRBD2	TRBJ2-1	CASSQRLAREQFF	TGTGCCAGCAGCCAGAGACTAGCACGTGAGCAGTTCTTC
NA	TRBV5-1	TRBD1	TRBJ2-5	CASSLALGQKETQYF	TGCGCCAGCAGCTTGGCCCTGGGACAGAAAGAGACCCAGTACTTC
NA	TRBV25-1	NA	TRBJ1-6	CASSDSPYSPLHF	TGTGCCAGCAGTGATAGCCCCTATTCACCCCTCCACTTT
once	TRBV7-2	NA	TRBJ2-2	CASILALTGELFF	TGTGCCAGCATACTAGCTCTCACCGGGGAGCTGTTTTTT